These T cell receptor beta chains were read from a single sample in a study of shared clonotypes between healthy human individuals. Sequencing used immunoSEQ multiplex PCR; TCRdb keeps in-frame clones, though not all of them. The sample has about 490,000 clones; around 73% are singletons. The sequencing sample was made of PBMCs. Source of these receptors: a woman aged 40 to 50 in good health. Some clones in this sample may be carry-over from other donors' samples. The CDR3 runs from the conserved cysteine through the conserved F or W. D genes are given only for firm matches. Clone size, where shown, is once, few, many, or a class for clones that have expanded.

v_call: TRBV25-1
clone_size: NA
d_call: TRBD2
j_call: TRBJ2-6
cdr3_nt: TGTGCCAGCAAGGGACTAGTGGCTAGCGCCTCTGGGGCCAACGTCCTGACTTTC
cdr3_aa: CASKGLVASASGANVLTF

v_call: TRBV7-2
clone_size: once
d_call: TRBD2
j_call: TRBJ2-7
cdr3_nt: TGTGCCAGCAGCCCAACACCCGGACTAGCGGGATTACCCACCTACGAGCAGTACTTC
cdr3_aa: CASSPTPGLAGLPTYEQYF

v_call: TRBV18
clone_size: NA
d_call: NA
j_call: TRBJ2-7
cdr3_nt: TGTGCCAGCTCAACAGGACGGCGAGCCCACGGCGAGCAGTACTTC
cdr3_aa: CASSTGRRAHGEQYF

v_call: TRBV18
clone_size: NA
d_call: NA
j_call: TRBJ2-3
cdr3_nt: TGTGCCAGCTCCCTCGGACTCCCTCGCGAGGCAGATACGCAGTATTTT
cdr3_aa: CASSLGLPREADTQYF

v_call: TRBV7-9
clone_size: NA
d_call: NA
j_call: TRBJ1-2
cdr3_nt: TGTGCCAGCAGCTTAGTGGGATCTAACTATGGCTACACCTTC
cdr3_aa: CASSLVGSNYGYTF

v_call: TRBV7-8
clone_size: few
d_call: TRBD1
j_call: TRBJ1-4
cdr3_nt: TGTGCCAGCAGCTTAAGCGGAGGACAGGGAGGAGAAAAACTGTTTTTT
cdr3_aa: CASSLSGGQGGEKLFF

v_call: TRBV28
clone_size: once
d_call: NA
j_call: TRBJ1-3
cdr3_nt: TGTGCCAGCAGTTTGCTGAACTCTGGAAACACCATATATTTT
cdr3_aa: CASSLLNSGNTIYF

v_call: TRBV28
clone_size: NA
d_call: NA
j_call: TRBJ2-1
cdr3_nt: TGTGCCAGCAGCCTATCCGGGGGCACAGGAGGGGCGGATGAGCAGTTCTTC
cdr3_aa: CASSLSGGTGGADEQFF

v_call: TRBV19
clone_size: NA
d_call: TRBD1
j_call: TRBJ2-7
cdr3_nt: TGTGCCAGTAGTACACAGGGGACCTCCTACGAGCAGTACTTC
cdr3_aa: CASSTQGTSYEQYF

v_call: TRBV9
clone_size: NA
d_call: NA
j_call: TRBJ2-5
cdr3_nt: TGTGCCAGCAGCCCGCGGCACTTGGGGCAAGAGACCCAGTACTTC
cdr3_aa: CASSPRHLGQETQYF

v_call: TRBV5-1
clone_size: NA
d_call: NA
j_call: TRBJ1-2
cdr3_nt: TGCGCCAGCAGCTTCCTCAACGGCCCGGGTGGCTACACCTTC
cdr3_aa: CASSFLNGPGGYTF

v_call: TRBV6-5
clone_size: NA
d_call: NA
j_call: TRBJ2-5
cdr3_nt: TGTGCCAGCAGTGGGGTGGAGACCCAGTACTTC
cdr3_aa: CASSGVETQYF

v_call: TRBV5-5
clone_size: NA
d_call: NA
j_call: TRBJ1-5
cdr3_nt: TGTGCCAGCAGCTTGGGTTCGGGGGGTCAGCCCCAGCATTTT
cdr3_aa: CASSLGSGGQPQHF

v_call: TRBV5-6
clone_size: NA
d_call: NA
j_call: TRBJ1-1
cdr3_nt: TGTGCCAGCAGCTTGGTGGTGGTAAACACTGAAGCTTTCTTT
cdr3_aa: CASSLVVVNTEAFF

v_call: TRBV11-2
clone_size: NA
d_call: NA
j_call: TRBJ2-7
cdr3_nt: TGTGCCAGCAGCTTTGCCGGCCCCGAGCAGTACTTC
cdr3_aa: CASSFAGPEQYF

v_call: TRBV2
clone_size: once
d_call: TRBD2
j_call: TRBJ2-1
cdr3_nt: TGTGCCAGCAGTAGGGGCGGGAGTATCTCCTACAATGAGCAGTTCTTC
cdr3_aa: CASSRGGSISYNEQFF

v_call: TRBV28
clone_size: NA
d_call: NA
j_call: TRBJ2-1
cdr3_nt: TGTGCCAGCATTTCCCCCCCGGGGGAGCAGTTCTTC
cdr3_aa: CASISPPGEQFF

v_call: TRBV28
clone_size: NA
d_call: TRBD1
j_call: TRBJ1-4
cdr3_nt: TGTGCCAGCAGTTTGCGGACAGGGAATGAAAAACTGTTTTTT
cdr3_aa: CASSLRTGNEKLFF

v_call: TRBV19
clone_size: once
d_call: NA
j_call: TRBJ1-5
cdr3_nt: TGTGCCAGTAGTATGAGAGCGGGGGACGGAAGACCTCGTGGCAATCAGCCCCAGCATTTT
cdr3_aa: CASSMRAGDGRPRGNQPQHF

v_call: TRBV19
clone_size: NA
d_call: NA
j_call: TRBJ1-2
cdr3_nt: TGTGCCAGTAGTGAGAGACAGGACCTCTATGGCTACACCTTC
cdr3_aa: CASSERQDLYGYTF

v_call: TRBV27
clone_size: NA
d_call: NA
j_call: TRBJ2-1
cdr3_nt: TGTGCCAGCAGTAAGGGACTTTTTGGGAATGAGCAGTTCTTC
cdr3_aa: CASSKGLFGNEQFF

v_call: TRBV5-3
clone_size: NA
d_call: NA
j_call: TRBJ2-7
cdr3_nt: TGTGCCAGCAGCCCGTTTTGGGGAAGCCACGAGCAGTACTTC
cdr3_aa: CASSPFWGSHEQYF

v_call: TRBV2
clone_size: NA
d_call: NA
j_call: TRBJ1-5
cdr3_nt: TGTGCCAGCAGTGAGAGGGAAGGACAGTCCCAGCATTTT
cdr3_aa: CASSEREGQSQHF

v_call: TRBV11-2
clone_size: few
d_call: TRBD2
j_call: TRBJ2-1
cdr3_nt: TGTGCCAGCAGCCCCGGGACTAGCGGGAGGGCCGGGGAGCAGTTCTTC
cdr3_aa: CASSPGTSGRAGEQFF

v_call: TRBV11-2
clone_size: NA
d_call: NA
j_call: TRBJ2-3
cdr3_nt: TGTGCCAGCAGCTTAATGGGCCGCACAGATACGCAGTATTTT
cdr3_aa: CASSLMGRTDTQYF

v_call: TRBV29-1
clone_size: once
d_call: NA
j_call: TRBJ2-3
cdr3_nt: TGCAGCGTGGGACTTTACACAGATACGCAGTATTTT
cdr3_aa: CSVGLYTDTQYF

v_call: TRBV7-3
clone_size: NA
d_call: TRBD1
j_call: TRBJ1-1
cdr3_nt: TGTGCCAGCAGCCCGGGACAGATTACTGAAGCTTTCTTT
cdr3_aa: CASSPGQITEAFF

v_call: TRBV11-2
clone_size: NA
d_call: TRBD1
j_call: TRBJ2-1
cdr3_nt: TGTGCCAGCACCGAGATTCCCGGGACAGGGGTTTATGAGCAGTTCTTC
cdr3_aa: CASTEIPGTGVYEQFF

v_call: TRBV6-6
clone_size: NA
d_call: NA
j_call: TRBJ2-7
cdr3_nt: TGTGCCAGCAGTTACTCGAATCGGGAGTACGAGCAGTACTTC
cdr3_aa: CASSYSNREYEQYF

v_call: TRBV2
clone_size: once
d_call: NA
j_call: TRBJ2-7
cdr3_nt: TGTGCCAGCACGCGGGCCAATCTAGCGAGACAACTCTACGAGCAGTACTTC
cdr3_aa: CASTRANLARQLYEQYF

v_call: TRBV7-3
clone_size: NA
d_call: TRBD2
j_call: TRBJ2-3
cdr3_nt: TGTGCCAGCAGCTTAAGGGGGACTAGAACCACAGATACGCAGTATTTT
cdr3_aa: CASSLRGTRTTDTQYF